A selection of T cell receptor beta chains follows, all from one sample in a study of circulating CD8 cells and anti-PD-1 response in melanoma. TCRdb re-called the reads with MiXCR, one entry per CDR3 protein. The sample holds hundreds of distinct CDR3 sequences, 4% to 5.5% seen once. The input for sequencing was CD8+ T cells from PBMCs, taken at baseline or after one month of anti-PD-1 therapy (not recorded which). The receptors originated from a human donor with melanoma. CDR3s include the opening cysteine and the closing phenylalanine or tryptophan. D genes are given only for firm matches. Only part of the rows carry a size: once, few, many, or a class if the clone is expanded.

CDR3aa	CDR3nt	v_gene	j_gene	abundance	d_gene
CSARRDSYTDTQYF	TGCAGTGCTAGAAGGGACTCCTACACAGATACGCAGTATTTT	TRBV20-1	TRBJ2-3	NA	NA
CASSFRALETQYF	TGTGCCAGCAGCTTCAGGGCACTCGAGACCCAGTACTTC	TRBV7-3	TRBJ2-5	medium-sized	NA
CSVDFWGRNEQFF	TGCAGCGTTGATTTCTGGGGCAGGAATGAGCAGTTCTTC	TRBV29-1	TRBJ2-1	large	NA
CASTETGGYNSPLHF	TGTGCCAGCACAGAGACAGGGGGCTATAATTCACCCCTCCACTTT	TRBV28	TRBJ1-6	medium-sized	TRBD1
CASSGLRGSSYNEQFF	TGTGCCAGCAGCGGGCTACGGGGTAGCTCCTACAATGAGCAGTTCTTC	TRBV7-9	TRBJ2-1	hyperexpanded	NA
CASSLEGQGNEKLFF	TGTGCCAGCAGTTTAGAGGGCCAGGGGAATGAAAAACTGTTTTTT	TRBV28	TRBJ1-4	NA	NA
CASSLAGRGPPYEQYF	TGTGCCAGCAGCTTGGCCGGGCGGGGACCCCCCTACGAGCAGTACTTC	TRBV5-4	TRBJ2-7	medium-sized	NA
CASKTGFNEQFF	TGTGCCAGTAAGACAGGGTTCAATGAGCAGTTCTTC	TRBV19	TRBJ2-1	medium-sized	TRBD1
CASSLSTGNYGYTF	TGTGCCAGCAGTTTATCGACAGGGAACTATGGCTACACCTTC	TRBV27	TRBJ1-2	large	TRBD1
CASSSRGLLRDTQYF	TGTGCCAGCAGCTCCAGGGGGCTGTTAAGAGATACGCAGTATTTT	TRBV6-1	TRBJ2-3	large	TRBD1
CSVDRQTTSTGHEQFF	TGCAGCGTTGACAGACAGACTACCTCAACGGGCCATGAGCAGTTCTTC	TRBV29-1	TRBJ2-1	large	NA
CASSEGLAAAYEQYF	TGTGCCAGCAGTGAAGGGCTAGCGGCCGCCTACGAGCAGTACTTC	TRBV6-1	TRBJ2-7	NA	TRBD2
CASRRANTGELFF	TGTGCCAGCAGGCGGGCGAACACCGGGGAGCTGTTTTTT	TRBV28	TRBJ2-2	medium-sized	NA
CSASEINEQFF	TGCAGTGCTAGTGAGATAAATGAGCAGTTCTTC	TRBV20-1	TRBJ2-1	medium-sized	NA
CASNPTGGPVGDGYTF	TGTGCCAGCAACCCGACAGGGGGACCCGTTGGAGACGGCTACACCTTC	TRBV2	TRBJ1-2	few	TRBD1
CASSMTGNPQETQYF	TGTGCCAGCTCTATGACGGGGAATCCCCAAGAGACCCAGTACTTC	TRBV9	TRBJ2-5	large	NA
CASSFRFGYAGGTDNEQFF	TGTGCCAGCAGTTTTAGGTTTGGATATGCGGGGGGTACGGACAATGAGCAGTTCTTC	TRBV12-3/TRBV12-4	TRBJ2-1	large	TRBD2
CAWSVILANEQFF	TGTGCCTGGAGTGTAATACTAGCTAATGAGCAGTTCTTC	TRBV30	TRBJ2-1	medium-sized	NA
CASRSTSGGLDTQYF	TGTGCCAGCAGGTCGACTAGCGGGGGTTTGGATACGCAGTATTTT	TRBV7-3	TRBJ2-3	hyperexpanded	TRBD2
CASSDRTSGVHNEQFF	TGTGCCAGCAGCGACCGGACTAGCGGGGTACACAATGAGCAGTTCTTC	TRBV7-2	TRBJ2-1	large	TRBD2
CASSLTGIYEQYF	TGTGCCAGTAGTTTGACAGGGATCTACGAGCAGTACTTC	TRBV19	TRBJ2-7	hyperexpanded	TRBD1
CASSPSGGLGYEQYF	TGTGCCAGCAGCCCCAGCGGGGGGCTAGGCTACGAGCAGTACTTC	TRBV3-1	TRBJ2-7	medium-sized	TRBD2
CASSPQGLGETQYF	TGTGCCAGCAGTCCCCAGGGGCTAGGGGAGACCCAGTACTTC	TRBV28	TRBJ2-5	medium-sized	NA
CASREALTSSYNEQFF	TGTGCCAGCCGGGAAGCCCTAACCAGCTCCTACAATGAGCAGTTCTTC	TRBV12-3/TRBV12-4	TRBJ2-1	medium-sized	NA
CATSDSGTGEINEQFF	TGTGCCACCAGTGATTCCGGGACAGGAGAAATCAATGAGCAGTTCTTC	TRBV24-1	TRBJ2-1	medium-sized	TRBD1
CASSLLNRVVSNQPQHF	TGTGCCAGCAGTTTATTGAACAGGGTGGTTAGTAATCAGCCCCAGCATTTT	TRBV28	TRBJ1-5	large	NA
CASSPGLAVQETQYF	TGTGCCAGCAGCCCCGGACTAGCGGTACAAGAGACCCAGTACTTC	TRBV9	TRBJ2-5	few	TRBD2
CASSLQAKQPQHF	TGTGCCAGCAGTTTGCAGGCAAAACAGCCCCAGCATTTT	TRBV28	TRBJ1-5	medium-sized	NA
CSAWDPGLAGASSYEQYF	TGCAGTGCTTGGGACCCGGGACTAGCGGGGGCCAGCTCCTACGAGCAGTACTTC	TRBV20-1	TRBJ2-7	NA	TRBD2
CSATGQAIQGGNQPQHF	TGCAGTGCAACTGGTCAGGCGATCCAGGGAGGCAATCAGCCCCAGCATTTT	TRBV20-1	TRBJ1-5	medium-sized	NA
CASSPGTSGATYEQYF	TGTGCCAGCAGTCCAGGGACTAGCGGGGCAACTTACGAGCAGTACTTC	TRBV12-3/TRBV12-4	TRBJ2-7	large	TRBD2
CASRYPGQGNRGYTF	TGTGCCAGCCGCTACCCGGGACAGGGTAATCGCGGCTACACCTTC	TRBV27	TRBJ1-2	large	TRBD1
CASGTSGTDTQYF	TGTGCCAGTGGGACTAGCGGCACAGATACGCAGTATTTT	TRBV27	TRBJ2-3	large	TRBD2
CASSTRSTGTNEKLFF	TGCGCCAGCAGCACACGATCGACAGGGACAAATGAAAAACTGTTTTTT	TRBV4-1	TRBJ1-4	large	TRBD1
CASSFEQGRYEQYF	TGTGCCAGCAGTTTTGAGCAGGGCCGGTACGAGCAGTACTTC	TRBV28	TRBJ2-7	medium-sized	NA
CASSHLDRGSPYNEQSF	TGCGCCAGCAGCCACCTTGACAGGGGGAGCCCCTACAATGAGCAGTCCTTC	TRBV4-3	TRBJ2-1	NA	TRBD1
CASSLPSGAVWSYEQYF	TGTGCCAGCAGCTTACCGTCTGGCGCAGTATGGAGCTACGAGCAGTACTTC	TRBV7-2	TRBJ2-7	large	NA
CASRRTGPVEAFF	TGTGCCAGCAGGAGGACAGGACCGGTTGAAGCTTTCTTT	TRBV7-2	TRBJ1-1	medium-sized	TRBD1
CASGSLNRDQPQHF	TGTGCCAGCGGATCCCTCAACCGGGACCAGCCCCAGCATTTT	TRBV27	TRBJ1-5	large	NA
CASSSSTAEAFF	TGTGCCAGCAGCAGCTCGACAGCTGAAGCTTTCTTT	TRBV7-9	TRBJ1-1	medium-sized	NA
CASSMQDQPQHF	TGTGCCAGTAGTATGCAGGATCAGCCCCAGCATTTT	TRBV19	TRBJ1-5	large	NA
CASSISGTGGYEQYF	TGTGCCAGCAGCATCTCCGGGACAGGGGGCTACGAGCAGTACTTC	TRBV28	TRBJ2-7	NA	TRBD1
CASSPSRNYEQYF	TGTGCCAGTAGTCCCTCGAGGAACTACGAGCAGTACTTC	TRBV19	TRBJ2-7	large	NA
CASSVGSGHNEQFF	TGTGCCAGCAGTGTAGGGTCAGGACACAATGAGCAGTTCTTC	TRBV25-1	TRBJ2-1	medium-sized	NA
CASSKTGHRAGGYTF	TGTGCCAGCAGTAAAACAGGACACCGGGCAGGGGGCTACACCTTC	TRBV28	TRBJ1-2	medium-sized	NA
CASTADTQYF	TGTGCCAGCACTGCAGATACGCAGTATTTT	TRBV7-2	TRBJ2-3	large	NA
CASSDGTGSTYEQYF	TGTGCCAGCAGTGACGGGACAGGGAGTACCTACGAGCAGTACTTC	TRBV2	TRBJ2-7	large	TRBD1
CASSFGTGLSNEQFF	TGTGCCAGCAGCTTCGGGACAGGCCTTTCCAATGAGCAGTTCTTC	TRBV7-3	TRBJ2-1	large	TRBD1
CASSLEYRGSTYEQYF	TGCGCCAGCAGCCTTGAATACAGGGGAAGTACCTACGAGCAGTACTTC	TRBV4-1	TRBJ2-7	large	TRBD1
CASSGASGGNEQYF	TGTGCCAGCAGCGGCGCTAGCGGGGGAAACGAGCAGTACTTC	TRBV7-9	TRBJ2-7	medium-sized	TRBD2
CASSVSGGTGELFF	TGTGCCAGTAGTGTCTCCGGGGGCACCGGGGAGCTGTTTTTT	TRBV19	TRBJ2-2	medium-sized	NA
CASSMTGPDTQYF	TGTGCCAGTAGTATGACGGGACCAGATACGCAGTATTTT	TRBV19	TRBJ2-3	NA	NA
CASHPTGTGDYEQYF	TGTGCCAGCCACCCCACAGGGACAGGGGACTACGAGCAGTACTTC	TRBV2	TRBJ2-7	NA	TRBD1
CASSLRLGSYNEQFF	TGTGCCAGCAGTTTAAGGCTGGGGTCCTACAATGAGCAGTTCTTC	TRBV12-3/TRBV12-4	TRBJ2-1	medium-sized	NA